The entry below gives a single T cell receptor (beta chain) sequence along with its context. No DNA is given; TCRdb re-called the 5' RACE reads and lists each CDR3 protein once. Its table lists 140,000 to 150,000 distinct CDR3 sequences. The CDR3 length is 13 residues. Germline CDR1 reads KGHDR; CDR2 reads SFDVKD. This specimen comes from a study of monozygotic twins with inflammatory bowel disease. This receptor was identified in a human donor with ulcerative colitis or Crohn's disease, or a healthy co-twin of an affected twin (not recorded which). Sequencing was done on a sample of blood. This sequence joins TRBV24-1 and TRBJ2-1; absent DNA, TCRdb's TRBD1 call cannot be checked. This chain's CDR3 is CATSDLPGNEQFF.